Detailed here is one TCR beta chain. Its cognate antigen is unknown. This record comes from a study of cytomegalovirus exposure and HLA in healthy donors. The overall study: Samples from HLA-typed donors yielded around 79 million unique TCRs in an early data release.

Germline V CDR1 and CDR2: SGDLS, YYNGEE. The CDR3 length is 17 residues. Unmatched junction bases numbered 7, after V lost 3 bases and J lost 0 bases. Study outcomes and limitations: When analyzed later, the rates of TCR association showed variation by HLA locus, with DRB1 the most and HLA-C the fewest. Previously analyzed data showed that most TCR beta V segments were productive at a frequency of about 87% or about 30%. Apparent HLA restriction characterized most CMV-associated TCR beta chains in a later analysis.

Both 60 Vbeta primers and 13 Jbeta primers went into the PCR. Produced via immunoSEQ multiplex PCR; TCRdb's table is partial and in-frame only. This table holds 180,000 or so clones, about 82% found once. This chain uses TRBV9 with TRBJ2-1, with 9 nucleotides matching TRBD1. This sequence was found in a woman in her thirties in good health and CMV-seronegative. Material for sequencing was PBMCs. The CDR3 DNA is TGTGCCAGCAGCGAAGAGGGACAGGGAAGCTCCTACAATGAGCAGTTCTTC. It is translated as CASSEEGQGSSYNEQFF.